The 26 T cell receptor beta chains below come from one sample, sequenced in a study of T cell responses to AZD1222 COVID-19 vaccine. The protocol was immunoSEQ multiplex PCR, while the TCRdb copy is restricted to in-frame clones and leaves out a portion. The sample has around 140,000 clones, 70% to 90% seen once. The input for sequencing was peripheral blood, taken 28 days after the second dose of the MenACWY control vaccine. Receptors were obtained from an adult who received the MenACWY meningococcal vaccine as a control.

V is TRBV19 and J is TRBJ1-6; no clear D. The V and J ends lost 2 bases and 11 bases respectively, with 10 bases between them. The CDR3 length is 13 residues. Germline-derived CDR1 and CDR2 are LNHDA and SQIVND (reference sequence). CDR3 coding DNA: TGTGCCAGTAGTATAAGGGATCGGACACCCCTCCACTTT. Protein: CASSIRDRTPLHF.

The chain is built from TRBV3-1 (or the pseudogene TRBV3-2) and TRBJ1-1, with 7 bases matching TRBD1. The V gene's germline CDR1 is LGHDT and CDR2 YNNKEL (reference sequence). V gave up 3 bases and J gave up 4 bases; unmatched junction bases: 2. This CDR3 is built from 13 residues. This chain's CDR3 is CASSQRGLTEAFF. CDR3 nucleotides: TGTGCCAGCAGCCAGAGGGGGCTCACTGAAGCTTTCTTT.

The CDR3 protein is CASSVEDGYGSDTQYF. In DNA, the CDR3 is TGTGCCAGCAGCGTAGAGGACGGTTACGGGTCAGATACGCAGTATTTT. The rearrangement links TRBV9 to TRBJ2-3; D gene ambiguous. V lost 0 bases, J lost 4 bases, and 15 bases lay in between. CDR1 is SGDLS and CDR2 is YYNGEE in the germline V gene. The CDR3 totals 16 residues. The entire variable domain, with the rest obtained from reference TRBV9 and TRBJ2-3, is as follows: DSGVTQTPKHLITATGQRVTLRCSPRSGDLSVYWYQQSLDQGLQFLIQYYNGEERAKGNILERFSAQQFPDLHSELNLSSLELGDSALYFCASSVEDGYGSDTQYFGPGTRLTVL.

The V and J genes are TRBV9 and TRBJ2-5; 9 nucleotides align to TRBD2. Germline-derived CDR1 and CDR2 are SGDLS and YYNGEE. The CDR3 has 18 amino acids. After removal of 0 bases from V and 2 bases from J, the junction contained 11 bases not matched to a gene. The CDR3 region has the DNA TGTGCCAGCAGCGTAGCTCCTACGACTAGCGGAAAACAAGAGACCCAGTACTTC. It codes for CASSVAPTTSGKQETQYF.

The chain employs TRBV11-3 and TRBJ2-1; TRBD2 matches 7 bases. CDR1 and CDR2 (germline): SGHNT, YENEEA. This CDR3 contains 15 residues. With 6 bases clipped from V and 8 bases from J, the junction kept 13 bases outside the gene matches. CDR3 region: CASRKPGLPFDEQFF. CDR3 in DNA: TGTGCCAGCAGAAAGCCGGGACTACCATTTGATGAGCAGTTCTTC.

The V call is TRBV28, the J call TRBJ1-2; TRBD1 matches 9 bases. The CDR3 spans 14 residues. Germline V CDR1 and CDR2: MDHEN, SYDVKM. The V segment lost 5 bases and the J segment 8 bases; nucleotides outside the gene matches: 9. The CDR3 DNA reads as TGTGCCAGCAGTCTAGGGACAGGGTTTAGAGGCTACACCTTC. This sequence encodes CASSLGTGFRGYTF.

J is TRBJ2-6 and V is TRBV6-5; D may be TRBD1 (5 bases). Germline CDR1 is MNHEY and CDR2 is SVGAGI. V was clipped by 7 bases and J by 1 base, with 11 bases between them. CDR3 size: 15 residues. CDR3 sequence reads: CASTVTGSGANVLTF. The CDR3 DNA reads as TGTGCCAGCACCGTAACAGGATCTGGGGCCAACGTCCTGACTTTC.

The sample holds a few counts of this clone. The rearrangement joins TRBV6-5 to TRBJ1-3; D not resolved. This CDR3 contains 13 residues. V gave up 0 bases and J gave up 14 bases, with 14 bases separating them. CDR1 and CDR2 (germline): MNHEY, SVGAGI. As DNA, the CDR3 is TGTGCCAGCAGTTACTCGATGGTTAAAAGCCTATATTTT. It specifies CASSYSMVKSLYF.

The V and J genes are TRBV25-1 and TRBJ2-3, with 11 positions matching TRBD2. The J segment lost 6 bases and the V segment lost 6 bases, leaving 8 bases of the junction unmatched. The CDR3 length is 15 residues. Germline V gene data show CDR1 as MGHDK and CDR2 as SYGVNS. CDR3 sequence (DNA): TGTGCCAGCAGGGTAGCGGGAGGGCCTTCGGATACGCAGTATTTT. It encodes CASRVAGGPSDTQYF.

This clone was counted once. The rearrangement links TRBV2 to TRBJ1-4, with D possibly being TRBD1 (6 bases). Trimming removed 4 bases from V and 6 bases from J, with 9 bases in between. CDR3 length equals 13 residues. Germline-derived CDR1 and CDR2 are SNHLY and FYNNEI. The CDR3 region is CASSGDTHEKLFF. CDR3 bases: TGTGCCAGCAGTGGGGACACCCATGAAAAACTGTTTTTT.

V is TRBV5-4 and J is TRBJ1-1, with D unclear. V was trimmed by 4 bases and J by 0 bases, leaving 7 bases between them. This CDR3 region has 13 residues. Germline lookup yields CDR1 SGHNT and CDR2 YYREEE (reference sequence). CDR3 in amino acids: CASSLDLNTEAFF. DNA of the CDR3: TGTGCCAGCAGCCTGGACCTGAACACTGAAGCTTTCTTT.

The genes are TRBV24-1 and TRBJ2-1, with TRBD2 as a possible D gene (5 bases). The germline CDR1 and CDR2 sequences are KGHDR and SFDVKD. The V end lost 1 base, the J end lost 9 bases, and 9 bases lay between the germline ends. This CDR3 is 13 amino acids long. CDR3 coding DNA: TGTGCCACCAGTGATTTCAGGAGGTCTGAGCAGTTCTTC. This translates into CATSDFRRSEQFF.

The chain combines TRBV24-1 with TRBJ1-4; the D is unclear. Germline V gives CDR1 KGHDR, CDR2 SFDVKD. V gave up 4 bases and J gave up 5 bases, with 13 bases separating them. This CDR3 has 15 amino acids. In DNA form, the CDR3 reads TGTGCCACCAGTGACTCCGACCGTACCAATGAAAAACTGTTTTTT. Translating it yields CATSDSDRTNEKLFF.

This CDR3 is CASSKGEITEAFF. CDR3 in DNA: TGTGCCAGCAGCAAAGGGGAGATCACTGAAGCTTTCTTT. The J gene is TRBJ1-1, the V gene TRBV7-9; maybe TRBD1 (5 bases). CDR1 and CDR2 (germline): SEHNR, FQNEAQ (reference sequence). The V gene lost 5 bases and the J gene lost 4 bases, with 11 bases spanning the gap. The CDR3 runs 13 residues.

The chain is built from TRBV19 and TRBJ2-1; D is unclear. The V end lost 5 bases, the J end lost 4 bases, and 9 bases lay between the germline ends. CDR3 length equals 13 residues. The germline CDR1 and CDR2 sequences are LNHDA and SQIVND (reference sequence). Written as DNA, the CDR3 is TGTGCCAGTAGTCCAACTGCATACAATGAGCAGTTCTTC. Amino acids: CASSPTAYNEQFF.

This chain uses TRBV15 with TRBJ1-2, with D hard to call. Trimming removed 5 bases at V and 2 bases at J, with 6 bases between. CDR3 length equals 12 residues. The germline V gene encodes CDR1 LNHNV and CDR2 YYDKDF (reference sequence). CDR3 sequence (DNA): TGTGCCACCAGCGACCTAAACTATGGCTACACCTTC. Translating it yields CATSDLNYGYTF.

The CDR3: CASSLLAGVPTGELFF. In DNA form, the CDR3 reads TGTGCCAGCAGCTTACTAGCGGGAGTACCCACCGGGGAGCTGTTTTTT. V gene TRBV7-2 combines with J gene TRBJ2-2; 10 nucleotides line up with TRBD2. V dropped 2 bases and J dropped 4; count of bases not matched to a gene: 4. The CDR3 contains 16 residues. Per the germline V gene, CDR1 is SGHTA and CDR2 is FQGNSA.

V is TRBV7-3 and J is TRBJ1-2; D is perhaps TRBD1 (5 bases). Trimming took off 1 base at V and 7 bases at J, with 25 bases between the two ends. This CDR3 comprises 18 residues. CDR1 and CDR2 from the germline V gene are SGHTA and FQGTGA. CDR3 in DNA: TGTGCCAGCAGCTTAAGGGGGGTCACCGAAAAAACCATCTGTGGCTACACCTTC. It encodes CASSLRGVTEKTICGYTF.

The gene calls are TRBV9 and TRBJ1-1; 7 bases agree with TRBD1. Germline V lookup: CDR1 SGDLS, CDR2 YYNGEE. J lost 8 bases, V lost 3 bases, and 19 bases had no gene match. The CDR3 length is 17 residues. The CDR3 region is CASSGRRQGKGKGEAFF. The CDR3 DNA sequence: TGTGCCAGCAGCGGACGGAGACAGGGCAAAGGAAAGGGGGAAGCTTTCTTT.

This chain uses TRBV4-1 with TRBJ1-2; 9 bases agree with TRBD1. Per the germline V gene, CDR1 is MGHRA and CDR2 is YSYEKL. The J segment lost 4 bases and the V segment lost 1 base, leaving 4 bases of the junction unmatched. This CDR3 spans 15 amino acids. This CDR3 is CASSQGDRGAYGYTF. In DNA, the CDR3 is TGCGCCAGCAGCCAAGGCGACAGGGGGGCCTATGGCTACACCTTC.

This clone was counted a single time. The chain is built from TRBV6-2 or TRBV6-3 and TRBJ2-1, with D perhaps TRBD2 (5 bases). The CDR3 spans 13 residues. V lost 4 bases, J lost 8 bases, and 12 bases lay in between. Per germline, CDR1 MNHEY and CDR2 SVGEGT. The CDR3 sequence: CASSWPDGDEQFF. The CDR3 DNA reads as TGTGCCAGCAGTTGGCCGGACGGGGATGAGCAGTTCTTC.

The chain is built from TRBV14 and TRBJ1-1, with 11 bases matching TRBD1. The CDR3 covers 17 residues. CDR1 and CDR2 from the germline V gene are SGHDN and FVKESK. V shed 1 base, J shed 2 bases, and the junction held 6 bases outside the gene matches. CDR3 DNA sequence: TGTGCCAGCAGCCAAGTCCCGGGACAGGGGGTAAACACTGAAGCTTTCTTT. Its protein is CASSQVPGQGVNTEAFF.

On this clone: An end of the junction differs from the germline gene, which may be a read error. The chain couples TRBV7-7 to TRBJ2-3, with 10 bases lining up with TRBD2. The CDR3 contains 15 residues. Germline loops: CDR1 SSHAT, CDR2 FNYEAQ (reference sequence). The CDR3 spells CASSLSGGDTDTQYF. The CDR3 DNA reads TGTGCTAGCAGCCTAAGCGGGGGGGACACAGATACGCAGTATTTT.

The CDR3 DNA follows: TGTGCCAGCAGTGAAAGGCAGGCCGGAAAGAACGAGCAGTACTTC. Its protein is CASSERQAGKNEQYF. The chain couples TRBV6-1 to TRBJ2-7, with D unresolved. V lost 2 bases and J 5 bases, leaving 16 bases between the germline ends. Germline CDR1 reads MNHNS; CDR2 reads SASEGT. The CDR3 is made up of 15 amino acids.

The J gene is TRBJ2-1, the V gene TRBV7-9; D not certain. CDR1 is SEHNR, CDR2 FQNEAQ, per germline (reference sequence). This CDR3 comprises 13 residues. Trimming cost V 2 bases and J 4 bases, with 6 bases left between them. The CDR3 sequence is CASSLRSYNEQFF. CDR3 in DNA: TGTGCCAGCAGCTTAAGATCATACAATGAGCAGTTCTTC.

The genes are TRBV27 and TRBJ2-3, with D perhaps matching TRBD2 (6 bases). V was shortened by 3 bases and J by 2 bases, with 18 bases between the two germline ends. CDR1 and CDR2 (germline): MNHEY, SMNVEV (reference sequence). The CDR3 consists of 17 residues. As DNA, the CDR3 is TGTGCCAGCAGTTTGGGTGATCGGGAGAGTATCACAGATACGCAGTATTTT. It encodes CASSLGDRESITDTQYF.